The source of this T cell receptor (beta chain) is a study of post-analysis software for immune sequencing data. General study results and limits: Five or six TRBV segments, TRBV5-6, TRBV5-1 and TRBV20-1 among them, were found more frequent in patients than controls.

The V gene's germline CDR1 is SGHRS and CDR2 YFSETQ. This CDR3 contains 12 residues. Comment on this clonotype: Its cognate antigen is unknown. A junction boundary mismatches the germline segment, possibly from a read error.

Tagging with unique molecular identifiers was a feature of the TCR beta cDNA libraries. Roughly 510,000 cDNA molecules were recovered from an input of about 0.9 to 11 million T cells. TCRdb used MiXCR to reprocess the PCR reads, holding one entry per CDR3 protein. The sample contains roughly 800,000 distinct CDR3 sequences, about half of which appear only once. This clonotype was obtained from a girl aged 5-17 years with multiple sclerosis. The chain has TRBV5-1 and TRBJ2-5; no clear D. The specimen was blood. CDR3: CASSLGQETKYF. The CDR3 DNA sequence: TGCGCCAGCAGCTTGGGGCAAGAGACCAAGTACTTC.